This TCR beta chain was sequenced for a study of cytomegalovirus exposure and HLA in healthy donors. In the study overall: Among about 400 genotyped donors, around 82% fell in the Caucasian-associated ancestry cluster. Study-wide results and caveats: Across donors, sequencing depth was assumed by presence/absence analyses to be roughly uniform. It was in a later analysis that TCR association rates were seen to vary by HLA locus, highest for DRB1 and lowest for HLA-C.

This CDR3 spans 15 amino acids. Per germline, CDR1 WNHNN and CDR2 SYGVQD (reference sequence). J lost 3 bases, V lost 1 base, and 2 bases had no gene match. Points on this clone: Its antigen is still unknown.

A multiplex PCR was run with 60 Vbeta primers and 13 Jbeta primers. Profiled with immunoSEQ multiplex PCR; TCRdb holds only in-frame clones, not every one. Of 97,000 or so clones in the sample, under 70% are singletons; the top ten hold under 3%. The receptor was derived from a man in his fifties in good health and CMV-seronegative. The chain couples TRBV10-1 to TRBJ2-7; TRBD1 aligns across 11 bases. The source material was PBMCs. CDR3 coding DNA: TGCGCCAGCAGTGAGTACGGGACAGGGGGCTACGAGCAGTACTTC. This gives the protein CASSEYGTGGYEQYF.